This TCR beta chain is drawn from a study of graft-versus-host responses after intestinal transplantation. The overall study: Every transplant recipient was induced with anti-thymocyte globulin, then maintained on tacrolimus and steroids for about 3 years. Study-level results: The recipient marrow held GvH clones, and some of them showed up first in ileum or blood.

Points on this clone: What it binds is not known.

The CDR3 length is 18 residues. Germline V CDR1 and CDR2: MGHRA, YSYEKL. Trimming at V came to 4 bases and at J to 1 base, leaving 8 bases not matched to a gene. This table comes from immunoSEQ multiplex PCR, and its TCRdb copy is limited to in-frame clones, with some not included. Among about 31,000 clones listed, roughly 80% were seen once. The clonotype comes from a human donor who received an intestinal transplant. This material consisted of unstimulated CD8+ T cells sorted from spleen or lymph node cells, taken before intestinal transplant. The rearrangement uses TRBV4-1 and TRBJ2-3; 13 bases fit TRBD2. The CDR3 DNA sequence: TGCGCCAGCAGCCCAACTAGCGGGGGGGCTTTAGGCACAGATACGCAGTATTTT. This encodes CASSPTSGGALGTDTQYF.